Here is one T cell receptor (beta chain) with its context. This clonotype has only a few counts. Its antigen is unknown. No per-base quality is available; no much larger clone lies one base away. The time point label corresponds to: newly diagnosed GD, antithyroid drugs for less than 3 months. For both TCR sequencing and RNA sequencing, RNA was extracted from PBMCs using TRIzol. Graves' disease was diagnosed according to American Thyroid Association guidelines. The patients came from an endocrinology department in Xi'an, China. Each patient gave around 9 milliliters of peripheral blood, collected in an EDTA anticoagulant tube. Ficoll Paque Plus density gradient separation was used to isolate PBMCs, and no further T cell sorting was done. An Agilent 2100 Bioanalyzer and agarose gel were used to assess RNA quality, and a NanoDrop 2000 was used to measure RNA concentration. Inclusive of the bounding cysteine and phenylalanine, the CDR3 is 17 residues long. Only CDR3 DNA is held: 51 bases, read in frame from base 1. For this chain, trimming is 5 bases at the V end and 7 bases at the J end, and the number of junction bases without a gene match is 16. CDR1 and CDR2, looked up from the germline V gene, are LGHNT and FRNRAP.

Receptor libraries were prepared by multiplex PCR. For sequencing, an Illumina HiSeq 4000 was employed. iRepertoire HTBI primers and Arm-PCR amplification of CDR3 regions were used to construct TCR beta libraries. Before sequencing, the PCR products went through gel purification. In the authors' own workflow: Gene usage analysis of CDR3 amino acid clonotypes used the 60 to 75 TRBV and fewer than 15 TRBJ segments found across samples. Filtered high-quality paired reads were merged into contigs using COPE and FqMerger. BLAST was used to align contigs to IMGT TRBV, TRBD and TRBJ reference genes, and CDR3 was defined according to IMGT. Any clonotype with a frequency above 0.1% was counted as a highly expanded clone. Repertoire diversity was measured by Shannon entropy, and V-J evenness by the Gini coefficient. A clonotype was considered public if more than one individual shared it. Starting from the raw public reads, TCRdb applied fastp trimming at Q25, assembled clones with MiXCR and retained in-frame beta chains. Every CDR3 protein is listed once, alongside the most common genes and DNA of its rows. The V and J calls and clone size are TCRdb's, not the authors'. The sample table holds under 300,000 distinct CDR3 sequences, of which about 20% were seen once. 14% of the sample rests with the top ten.

This sample stems from a study of regulatory T cells in long-lasting Graves disease listed by TCRdb under 2021. About the investigation overall: Newly diagnosed Graves' disease patients had taken antithyroid drugs for less than 3 months. Patients with persistent Graves' disease were compared with patients with newly diagnosed Graves' disease using TCR sequencing and RNA sequencing of peripheral blood. The study was conducted in China and was registered as a clinical trial. A total of around 35 samples were covered by TCR sequencing, comprising approximately 13 persistent and some 20 newly diagnosed Graves' disease patients. Overall results and qualifications from the work: Compared with newly diagnosed patients, patients with persistent Graves' disease had lower TCR Shannon entropy and fewer highly expanded clones, which suggests clonal expansion. The small sample size was acknowledged by the authors as a limitation that may reduce accuracy. Peripheral blood alone was examined, since thyroid tissue, which constituted the primary lesion, could not be accessed. Persistent disease showed preferential use of TRBV28, TRBJ1-2 and TRBJ2-5, whereas newly diagnosed disease favored TRBV20-1 and TRBJ2-1. More public clonotypes were shared among persistent patients (under 3,000) than among newly diagnosed patients (roughly 960). Sequencing and analysis were limited to the TCR beta chain.

This sample also belongs to another study, concerning T cells in Graves' hyperthyroidism and ophthalmopathy. The second study's paper adds: Graves' hyperthyroidism was defined as stable when no progression to ophthalmopathy occurred over 18 months of follow-up. The hyperthyroidism patients were between 18 and 65 years old and newly diagnosed, with a disease duration of less than 2 months. Patients with uncontrolled infections, other autoimmune diseases, pregnancy or lactation were excluded. Clinical symptoms, serum thyroxine and TRAb, thyroid ultrasound, and orbital computed tomography formed the basis for the diagnoses. The TCR CDR3 was subjected to a first round of RT-PCR using the HTBI primer set and the Qiagen OneStep RT-PCR kit. Blood samples also contained most of the expanded thyroid clonotypes (frequency above 0.001), which suggests that blood repertoires may reflect thyroid immune responses. In cross-validation, a model built on a 13 V-J signature told ophthalmopathy apart from stable hyperthyroidism with under 90% sensitivity and approximately 84% specificity, and in testing the same model reached 80%/75%. During validation, the model predicted progression to ophthalmopathy a median of about 6.5 months ahead of onset, with roughly 65% sensitivity and around 73% specificity. TCR V-J signatures able to tell the groups apart were searched for in a discovery cohort of 90 to 100 patients, of whom more than 40 had Graves' ophthalmopathy and around 56 had stable Graves' hyperthyroidism. Prospective prediction of ophthalmopathy was tested in an independent validation cohort of 18 to 20 hyperthyroidism patients and some 17 patients who later progressed to ophthalmopathy. For training and testing, the 100 or so patients in the discovery cohort were randomly divided in a 7:3 ratio. Thyroid tissue and blood T-cell repertoires from several Graves' hyperthyroidism patients were also compared in the study. After sampling, hyperthyroidism patients received methimazole starting at 30 mg daily, and ophthalmopathy patients received high-dose intravenous methylprednisolone. Libraries were constructed in a second round of multiplex PCR, after which size selection and purification were performed. Libraries were sequenced paired-end with 100 bp reads on an Illumina HiSeq2000. Raw data were processed with SOAPnuke, discarding reads with adapters, uncalled bases, mean Phred below 15, or no exact constant-primer or identifier match. High-quality paired reads were merged using COPE v1.2.5, and each unique nucleotide sequence was defined as a clonotype. Clonotypes were aligned to IMGT TRBV, TRBD and TRBJ reference segments using MiTCR v1.1. Only V-J combinations with frequency above 0.0001, covering roughly 99% of repertoires, were analysed. The TCS score was defined as the ratio of F50 (clonal expansion) to E x V (chaos), calculated using BLOSUM62-based TCRdist between CDR3 peptides within each V-J. Welch's t-statistics and random forest reduced just over 500 V-J features to under 15, which were used in a naive Bayes classifier (R e1071). No statistical method was used to set the sample size in advance, and investigators knew the group allocation. According to the paper, TCR Vbeta CDR3 sequencing was carried out on about 140 peripheral blood samples, which came from about 45 ophthalmopathy, under 80 hyperthyroidism and about 17 progressor patients.

The chain is encoded by TRBV12-5 joined to TRBJ1-1; 10 of the junction bases match TRBD1. This receptor was taken from a woman aged 25 to 39 with Graves disease. Donor details come from another sample of the same person, matched by shared clones. This material consisted of peripheral blood mononuclear cells (PBMCs), taken at new diagnosis, from a patient treated with antithyroid drugs. The nucleotide sequence reads as follows: TGTGCTAGTGGTCCGGGACAGGGGAGTTTTGTGGCTGTTGAAGCTTTCTTT. This is translated as CASGPGQGSFVAVEAFF.